The sequence of this TCR beta chain was determined in a study of T cell changes during pregnancy in multiple sclerosis (dated by TCRdb to between 2018 and 2021). Regarding the research as a whole: In women with multiple sclerosis, the researchers looked at how the T cell repertoire shifted as pregnancy progressed.

The library was made by the immunoSEQ multiplex PCR assay. Imported from immuneACCESS, the table was reduced by TCRdb to in-frame sequences with V and J called. These copies leave out some clones; in studies compared against another copy, an unresolved V gene accounts for under half, and the cause of the remainder is not known. The sample yields tens of thousands of clones; roughly nine tenths were counted once. Approximately 8% of the sample rests with the top ten. Concerning this clone: Its antigen is currently not known. No base-level quality is on record; no much larger clone is a single base apart.

The CDR3 has 13 amino acids, counting the end cysteine and phenylalanine. Only the CDR3 part of the read is kept: 39 bases, read in frame from the first base. Trimmed from V: 1 base; trimmed from J: 13 bases; junction bases lacking a gene match: 11. Taken from the germline V gene, the CDR1 and CDR2 loops are SQVTM and ANQGSEA. The chain joins TRBV29-1 to TRBJ1-2; 8 bases in between match TRBD1. The sequencing used CD8+ T cells from peripheral blood mononuclear cells, collected in the second trimester of pregnancy. The TCR comes from a female donor with multiple sclerosis, enrolled in a pregnancy study. The DNA sequence is TGCAGCGTTGAAGTCGCGGGACAGGACGCCTGCACCTTC. It specifies CSVEVAGQDACTF.